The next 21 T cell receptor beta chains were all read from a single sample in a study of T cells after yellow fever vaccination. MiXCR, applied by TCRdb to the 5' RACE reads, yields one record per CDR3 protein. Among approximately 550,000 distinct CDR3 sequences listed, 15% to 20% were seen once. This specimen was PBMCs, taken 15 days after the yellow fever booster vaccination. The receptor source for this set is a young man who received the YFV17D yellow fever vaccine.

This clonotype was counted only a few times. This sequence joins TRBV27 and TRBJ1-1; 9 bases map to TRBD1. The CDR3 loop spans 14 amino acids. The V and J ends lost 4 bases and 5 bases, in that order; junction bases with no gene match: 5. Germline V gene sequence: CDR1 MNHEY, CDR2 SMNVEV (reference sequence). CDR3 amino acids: CASSSGQGQTEAFF. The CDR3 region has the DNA TGTGCCAGCAGTTCGGGACAGGGTCAAACTGAAGCTTTCTTT.

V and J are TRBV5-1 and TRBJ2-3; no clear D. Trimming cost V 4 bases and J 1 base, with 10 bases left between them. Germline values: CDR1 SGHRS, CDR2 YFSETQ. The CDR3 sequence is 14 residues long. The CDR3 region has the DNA TGCGCCAGCAGCGACCCAGGAGGCACAGATACGCAGTATTTT. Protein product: CASSDPGGTDTQYF. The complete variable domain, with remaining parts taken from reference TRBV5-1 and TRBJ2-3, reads KAGVTQTPRYLIKTRGQQVTLSCSPISGHRSVSWYQQTPGQGLQFLFEYFSETQRNKGNFPGRFSGRQFSNSRSEMNVSTLELGDSALYLCASSDPGGTDTQYFGPGTRLTVL.

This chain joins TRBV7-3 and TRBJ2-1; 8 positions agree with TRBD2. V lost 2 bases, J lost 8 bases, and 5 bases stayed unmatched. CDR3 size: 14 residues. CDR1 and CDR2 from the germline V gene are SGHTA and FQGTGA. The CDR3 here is CASSLFGRGHEQFF. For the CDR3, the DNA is TGTGCCAGCAGCTTATTCGGGAGGGGCCATGAGCAGTTCTTC.

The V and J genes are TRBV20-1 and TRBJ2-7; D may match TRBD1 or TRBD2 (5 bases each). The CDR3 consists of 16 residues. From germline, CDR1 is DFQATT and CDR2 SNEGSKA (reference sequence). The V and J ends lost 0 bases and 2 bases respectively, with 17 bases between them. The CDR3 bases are TGCAGTGCTAGAGATCCCCTCGGGGCAGGCACCTACGAGCAGTACTTC. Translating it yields CSARDPLGAGTYEQYF.

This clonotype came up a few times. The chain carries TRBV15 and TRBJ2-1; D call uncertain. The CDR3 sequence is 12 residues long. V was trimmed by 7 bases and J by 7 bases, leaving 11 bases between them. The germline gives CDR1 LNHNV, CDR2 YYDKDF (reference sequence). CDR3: CATNSAANEQFF. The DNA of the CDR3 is TGTGCCACCAATTCAGCAGCGAATGAGCAGTTCTTC.

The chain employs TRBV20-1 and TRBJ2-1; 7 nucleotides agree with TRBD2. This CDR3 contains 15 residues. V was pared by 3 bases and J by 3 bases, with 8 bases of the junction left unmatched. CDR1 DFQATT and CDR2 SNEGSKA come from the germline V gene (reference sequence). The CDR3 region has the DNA TGCAGTGCTAGCGGGACCGGGACTAACTACAATGAGCAGTTCTTC. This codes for CSASGTGTNYNEQFF.

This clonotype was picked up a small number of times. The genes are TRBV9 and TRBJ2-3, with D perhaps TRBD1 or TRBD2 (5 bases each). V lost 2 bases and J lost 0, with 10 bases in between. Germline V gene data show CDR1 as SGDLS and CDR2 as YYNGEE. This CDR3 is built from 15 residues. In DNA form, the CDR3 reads TGTGCCAGCAGCGTTTGGGGGATCAGCACAGATACGCAGTATTTT. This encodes CASSVWGISTDTQYF.

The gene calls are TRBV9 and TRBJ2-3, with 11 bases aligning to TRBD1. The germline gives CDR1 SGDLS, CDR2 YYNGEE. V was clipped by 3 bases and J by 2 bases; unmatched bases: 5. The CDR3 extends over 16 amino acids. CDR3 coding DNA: TGTGCCAGCAGCGCCGAAGGACAGGGGGCCACAGATACGCAGTATTTT. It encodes CASSAEGQGATDTQYF.

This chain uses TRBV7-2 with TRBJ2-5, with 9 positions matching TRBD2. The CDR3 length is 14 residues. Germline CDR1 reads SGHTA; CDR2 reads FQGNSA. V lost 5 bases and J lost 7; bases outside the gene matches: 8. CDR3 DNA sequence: TGTGCCAGCAGCCCGGGACTAGCCAAGGGGACCCAGTACTTC. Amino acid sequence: CASSPGLAKGTQYF.

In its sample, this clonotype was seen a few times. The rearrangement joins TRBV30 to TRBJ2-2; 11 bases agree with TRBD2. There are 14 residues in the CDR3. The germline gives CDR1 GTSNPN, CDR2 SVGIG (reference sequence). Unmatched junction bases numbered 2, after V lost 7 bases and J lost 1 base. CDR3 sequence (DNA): TGTGCCTTCCTAGCGGGAGGGAACACCGGGGAGCTGTTTTTT. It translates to CAFLAGGNTGELFF.

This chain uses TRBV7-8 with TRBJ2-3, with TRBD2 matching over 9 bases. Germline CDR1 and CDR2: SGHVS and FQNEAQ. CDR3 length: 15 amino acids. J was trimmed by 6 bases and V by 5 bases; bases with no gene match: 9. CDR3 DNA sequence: TGTGCCAGCAGCCCTTGGGGGACTAGCTTTGATACGCAGTATTTT. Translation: CASSPWGTSFDTQYF.

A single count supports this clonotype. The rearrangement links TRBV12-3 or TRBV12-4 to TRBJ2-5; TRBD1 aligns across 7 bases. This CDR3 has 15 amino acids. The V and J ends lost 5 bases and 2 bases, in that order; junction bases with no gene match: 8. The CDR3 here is CASSIRQGRQETQYF. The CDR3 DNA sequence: TGTGCCAGCAGTATCAGACAGGGACGTCAAGAGACCCAGTACTTC.

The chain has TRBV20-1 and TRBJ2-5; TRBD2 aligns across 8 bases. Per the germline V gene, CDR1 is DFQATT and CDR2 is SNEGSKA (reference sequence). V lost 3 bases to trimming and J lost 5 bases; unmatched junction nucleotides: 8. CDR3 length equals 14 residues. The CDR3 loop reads CSARLAGRAETQYF. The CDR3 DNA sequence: TGCAGTGCTAGGTTAGCGGGACGTGCGGAGACCCAGTACTTC.

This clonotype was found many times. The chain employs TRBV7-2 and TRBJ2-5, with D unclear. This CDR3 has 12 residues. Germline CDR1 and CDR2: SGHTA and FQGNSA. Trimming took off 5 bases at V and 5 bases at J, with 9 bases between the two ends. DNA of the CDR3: TGTGCCAGCAGCCCCAGTCGGGAGACCCAGTACTTC. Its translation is CASSPSRETQYF.

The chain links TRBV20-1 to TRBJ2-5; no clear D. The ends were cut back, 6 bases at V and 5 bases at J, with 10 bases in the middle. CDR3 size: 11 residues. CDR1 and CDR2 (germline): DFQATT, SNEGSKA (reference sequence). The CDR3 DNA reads TGCAGTGCACACAGATCGGAGACCCAGTACTTC. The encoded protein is CSAHRSETQYF.

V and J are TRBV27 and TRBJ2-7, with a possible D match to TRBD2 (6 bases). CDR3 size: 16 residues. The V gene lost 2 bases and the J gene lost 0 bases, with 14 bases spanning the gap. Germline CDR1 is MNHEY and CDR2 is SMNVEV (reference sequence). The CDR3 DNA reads TGTGCCAGCAGTTTAGATCCGCTAGCGCCCTCCTACGAGCAGTACTTC. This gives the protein CASSLDPLAPSYEQYF.

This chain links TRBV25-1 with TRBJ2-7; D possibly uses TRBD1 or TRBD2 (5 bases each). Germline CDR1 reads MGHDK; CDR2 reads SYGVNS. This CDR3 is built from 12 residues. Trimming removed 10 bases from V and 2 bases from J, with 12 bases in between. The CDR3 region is CAITTAAYEQYF. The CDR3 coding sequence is TGTGCCATCACGACAGCGGCCTACGAGCAGTACTTC.

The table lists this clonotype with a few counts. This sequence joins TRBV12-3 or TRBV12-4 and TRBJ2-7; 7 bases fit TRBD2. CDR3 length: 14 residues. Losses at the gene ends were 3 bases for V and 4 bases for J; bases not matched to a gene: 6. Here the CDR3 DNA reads TGTGCCAGCAGTTTTGGGGGGGGTCCTTACGAGCAGTACTTC. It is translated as CASSFGGGPYEQYF.

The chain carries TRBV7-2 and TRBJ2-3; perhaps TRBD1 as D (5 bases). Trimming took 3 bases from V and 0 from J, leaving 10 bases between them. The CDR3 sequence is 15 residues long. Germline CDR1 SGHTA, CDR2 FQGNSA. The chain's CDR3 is CASSLGPGSTDTQYF. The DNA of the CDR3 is TGTGCCAGCAGCTTGGGGCCAGGAAGCACAGATACGCAGTATTTT.

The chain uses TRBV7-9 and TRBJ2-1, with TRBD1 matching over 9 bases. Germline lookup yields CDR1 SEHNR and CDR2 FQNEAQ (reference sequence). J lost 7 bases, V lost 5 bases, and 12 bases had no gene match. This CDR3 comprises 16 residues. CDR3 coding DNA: TGTGCCAGCAGCCCACCCCCCGGGACAGGGTTGAATGAGCAGTTCTTC. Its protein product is CASSPPPGTGLNEQFF.

DNA of the CDR3: TGTGCCACCAGCAGAGGGCCGGGGACTAGCACAGATACGCAGTATTTT. It specifies CATSRGPGTSTDTQYF. The rearrangement joins TRBV15 to TRBJ2-3; TRBD2 might be the D (6 bases). V lost 1 base and J lost 0, with 11 bases in between. The CDR3 sequence is 16 residues long. From germline, CDR1 is LNHNV and CDR2 YYDKDF (reference sequence).